This T cell receptor (beta chain) derives from a study of graft-versus-host responses after intestinal transplantation. Across the whole study: Anti-thymocyte globulin served as induction for all recipients, who then took tacrolimus and steroids for about 3 years.

TCRdb keeps only in-frame clones here, not all; method: immunoSEQ multiplex PCR. Of about 57,000 clones in the sample, about 90% are singletons; the top ten hold 1.5% to 2%. The study, taken as a whole, reports: The recipient marrow held GvH clones, and some of them showed up first in ileum or blood. Those patients showing graft-donor T cell macrochimerism displayed high graft-versus-host to host-versus-graft clonal ratios in allografts.

As for this clone: What it recognizes is unknown.

J was trimmed by 7 bases and V by 6 bases; bases with no gene match: 7. Germline lookup yields CDR1 LNHDA and CDR2 SQIVND (reference sequence). The CDR3 length is 14 residues. The sample consisted of PBMCs, taken 26 days after transplant. This sequence originates from a human patient who received an intestinal transplant, so some T cells may come from the graft donor. This chain uses TRBV19 with TRBJ2-1; 9 nucleotides align to TRBD2. CDR3 protein: CASRRLAGRNEQFF. The CDR3 DNA is TGTGCCAGTAGGAGGCTAGCGGGGCGGAATGAGCAGTTCTTC.